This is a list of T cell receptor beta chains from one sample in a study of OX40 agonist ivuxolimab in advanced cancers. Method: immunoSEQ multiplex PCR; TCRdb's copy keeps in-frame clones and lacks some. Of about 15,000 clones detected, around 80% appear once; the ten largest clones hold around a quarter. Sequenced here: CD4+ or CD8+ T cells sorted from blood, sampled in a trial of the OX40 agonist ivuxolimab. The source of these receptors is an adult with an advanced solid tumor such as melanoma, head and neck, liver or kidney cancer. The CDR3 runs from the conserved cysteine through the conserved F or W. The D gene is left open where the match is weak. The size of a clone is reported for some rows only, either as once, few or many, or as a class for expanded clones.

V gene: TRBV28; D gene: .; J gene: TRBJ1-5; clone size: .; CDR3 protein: CASNPTVSQPQHF; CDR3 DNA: TGTGCCAGCAATCCGACAGTCAGTCAGCCCCAGCATTTT
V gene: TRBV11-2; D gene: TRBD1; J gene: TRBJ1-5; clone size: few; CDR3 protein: CASSSDRSQPQHF; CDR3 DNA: TGTGCCAGCAGCTCGGACAGGAGTCAGCCCCAGCATTTT
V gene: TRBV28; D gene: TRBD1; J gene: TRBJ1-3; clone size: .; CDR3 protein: CASSSGGAINTIYF; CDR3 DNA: TGTGCCAGCAGTTCAGGGGGGGCGATTAACACCATATATTTT
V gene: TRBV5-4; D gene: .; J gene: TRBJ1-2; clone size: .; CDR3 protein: CASSLKHLAHYGYTF; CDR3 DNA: TGTGCCAGCAGCTTGAAACACCTTGCCCACTATGGCTACACCTTC
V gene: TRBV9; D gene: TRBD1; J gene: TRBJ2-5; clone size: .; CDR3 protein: CASSPQGAHQETQYF; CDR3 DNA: TGTGCCAGCAGTCCACAGGGGGCTCATCAAGAGACCCAGTACTTC
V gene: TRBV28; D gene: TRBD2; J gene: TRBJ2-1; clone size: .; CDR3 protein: CASSLGGETSAHNEQFF; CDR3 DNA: TGTGCCAGCAGTTTAGGGGGAGAGACTAGCGCCCACAATGAGCAGTTCTTC
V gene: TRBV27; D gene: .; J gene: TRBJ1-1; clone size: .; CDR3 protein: CASSLSAWTEAFF; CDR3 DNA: TGTGCCAGCAGTTTATCCGCATGGACTGAAGCTTTCTTT
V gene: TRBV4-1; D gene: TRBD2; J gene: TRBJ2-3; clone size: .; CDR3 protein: CASSHLASGITDTQYF; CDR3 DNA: TGCGCCAGCAGCCACCTGGCTAGCGGGATAACAGATACGCAGTATTTT
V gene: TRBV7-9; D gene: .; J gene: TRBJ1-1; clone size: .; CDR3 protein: CASSLVRPITEAFF; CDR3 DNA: TGTGCCAGCAGCTTAGTTAGGCCCATCACTGAAGCTTTCTTT
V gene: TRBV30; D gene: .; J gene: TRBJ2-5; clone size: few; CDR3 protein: CAWSGTAYQETQYF; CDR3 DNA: TGTGCCTGGAGTGGGACAGCTTATCAAGAGACCCAGTACTTC
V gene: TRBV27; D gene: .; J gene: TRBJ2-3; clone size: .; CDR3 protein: CASSLGQSSTDTQYF; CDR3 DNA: TGTGCCAGCAGTTTAGGGCAGTCTAGCACAGATACGCAGTATTTT
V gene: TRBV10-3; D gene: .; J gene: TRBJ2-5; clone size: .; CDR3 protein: CAISQDYLQETQYF; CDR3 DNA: TGTGCCATCAGCCAAGACTATCTCCAAGAGACCCAGTACTTC
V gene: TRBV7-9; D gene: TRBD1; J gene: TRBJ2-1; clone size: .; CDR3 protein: CAISGGEADNEQFF; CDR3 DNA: TGTGCCATCTCAGGGGGAGAGGCAGACAATGAGCAGTTCTTC
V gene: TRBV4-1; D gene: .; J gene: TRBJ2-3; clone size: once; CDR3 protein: CASSQAWQTDTQYF; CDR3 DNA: TGCGCCAGCAGCCAAGCGTGGCAGACAGATACGCAGTATTTT
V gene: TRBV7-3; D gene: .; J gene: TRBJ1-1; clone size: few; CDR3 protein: CASSLVQGSAEAFF; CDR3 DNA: TGTGCCAGCAGCTTAGTACAGGGTAGCGCTGAAGCTTTCTTT
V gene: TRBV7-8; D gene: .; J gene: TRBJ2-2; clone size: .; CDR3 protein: CASSLTLRRGVNTGELFF; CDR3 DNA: TGTGCCAGCAGCTTAACCCTACGTCGAGGGGTGAACACCGGGGAGCTGTTTTTT
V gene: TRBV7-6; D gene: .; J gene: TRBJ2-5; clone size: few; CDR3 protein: CASSQGGETQYF; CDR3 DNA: TGTGCCAGCAGCCAAGGGGGGGAGACCCAGTACTTC
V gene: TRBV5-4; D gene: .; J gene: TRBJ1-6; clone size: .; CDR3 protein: CATGGTGNSPLHF; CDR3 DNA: TGTGCCACCGGGGGGACGGGTAATTCACCCCTCCACTTT
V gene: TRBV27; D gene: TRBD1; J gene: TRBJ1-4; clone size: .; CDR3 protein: CASSPETGEKLFF; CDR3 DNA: TGTGCCAGCAGTCCCGAGACAGGGGAAAAACTGTTTTTT
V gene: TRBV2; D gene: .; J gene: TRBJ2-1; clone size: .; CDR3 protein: CASIAGVTYNEQFF; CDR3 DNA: TGTGCCAGCATTGCAGGGGTGACCTACAATGAGCAGTTCTTC
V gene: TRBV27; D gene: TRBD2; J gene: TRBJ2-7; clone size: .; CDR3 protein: CASSPSLAGSYEQYF; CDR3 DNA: TGTGCCAGCAGTCCCTCGTTAGCGGGCTCCTACGAGCAGTACTTC